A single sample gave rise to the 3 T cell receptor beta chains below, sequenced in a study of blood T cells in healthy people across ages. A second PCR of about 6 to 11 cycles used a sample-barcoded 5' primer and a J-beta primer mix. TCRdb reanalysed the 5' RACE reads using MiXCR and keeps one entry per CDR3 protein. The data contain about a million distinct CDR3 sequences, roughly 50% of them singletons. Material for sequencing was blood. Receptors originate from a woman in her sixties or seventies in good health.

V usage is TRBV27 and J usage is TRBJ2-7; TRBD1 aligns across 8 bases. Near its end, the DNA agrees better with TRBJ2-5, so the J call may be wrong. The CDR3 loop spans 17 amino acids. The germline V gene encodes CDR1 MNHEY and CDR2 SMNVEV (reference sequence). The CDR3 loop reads CASSNRQGRTSQETQYF. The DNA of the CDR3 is TGTGCCAGCAGCAACCGACAGGGGAGGACCAGCCAAGAGACCCAGTACTTC.

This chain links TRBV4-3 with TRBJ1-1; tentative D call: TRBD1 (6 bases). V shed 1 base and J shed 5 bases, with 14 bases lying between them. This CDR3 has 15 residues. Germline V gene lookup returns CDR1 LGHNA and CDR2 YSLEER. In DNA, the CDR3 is TGCGCCAGCAGCCAAGGGGGACACGGACCGACTGAAGCTTTCTTT. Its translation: CASSQGGHGPTEAFF.

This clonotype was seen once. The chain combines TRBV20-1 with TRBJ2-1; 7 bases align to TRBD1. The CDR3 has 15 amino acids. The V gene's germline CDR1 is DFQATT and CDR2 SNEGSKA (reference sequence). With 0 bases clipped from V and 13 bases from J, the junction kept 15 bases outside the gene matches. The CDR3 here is CSARDPRQGKETQFF. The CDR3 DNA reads TGCAGTGCTAGAGATCCCCGACAGGGAAAAGAGACCCAGTTCTTC.